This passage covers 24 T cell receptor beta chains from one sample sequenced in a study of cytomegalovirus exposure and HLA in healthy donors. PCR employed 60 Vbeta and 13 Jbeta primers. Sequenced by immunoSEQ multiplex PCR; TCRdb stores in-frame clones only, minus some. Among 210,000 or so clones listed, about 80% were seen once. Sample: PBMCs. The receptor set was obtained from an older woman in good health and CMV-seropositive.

As DNA, the CDR3 is TGTGCCAGCAGCCCAGGGTTTAATGGAAACACCATATATTTT. It translates to CASSPGFNGNTIYF. The chain combines TRBV7-9 with TRBJ1-3; D is possibly TRBD1 (5 bases). Per the germline V gene, CDR1 is SEHNR and CDR2 is FQNEAQ (reference sequence). V gave up 5 bases and J gave up 3 bases, with 11 bases separating them. The CDR3 runs to 14 residues.

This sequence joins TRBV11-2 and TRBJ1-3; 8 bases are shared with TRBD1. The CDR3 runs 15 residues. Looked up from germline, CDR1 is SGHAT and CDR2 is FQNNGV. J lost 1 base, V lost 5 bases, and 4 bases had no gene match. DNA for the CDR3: TGTGCCAGCAGCGCCCAGGGGGCATCTGGAAACACCATATATTTT. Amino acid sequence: CASSAQGASGNTIYF.

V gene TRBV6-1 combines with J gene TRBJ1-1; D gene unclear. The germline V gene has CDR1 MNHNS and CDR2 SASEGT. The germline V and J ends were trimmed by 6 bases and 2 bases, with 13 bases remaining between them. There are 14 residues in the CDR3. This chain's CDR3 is CASRAQRANTEAFF. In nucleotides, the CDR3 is TGTGCCAGCAGAGCTCAGAGGGCAAACACTGAAGCTTTCTTT.

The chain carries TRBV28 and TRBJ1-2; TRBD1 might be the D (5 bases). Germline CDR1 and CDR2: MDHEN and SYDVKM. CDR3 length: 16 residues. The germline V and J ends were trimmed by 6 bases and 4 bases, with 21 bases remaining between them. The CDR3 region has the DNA TGTGCCAGCAGCTCCTTTAGGGGACTTTGGACCTATGGCTACACCTTC. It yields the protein CASSSFRGLWTYGYTF.

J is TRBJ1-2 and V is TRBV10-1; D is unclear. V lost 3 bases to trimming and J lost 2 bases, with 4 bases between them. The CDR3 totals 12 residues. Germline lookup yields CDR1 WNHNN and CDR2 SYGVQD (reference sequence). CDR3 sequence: CASSDRNYGYTF. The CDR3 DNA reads TGCGCCAGCAGTGACCGGAACTATGGCTACACCTTC.

The CDR3 region is CAWSVPGKQQGYTF. CDR3 coding DNA: TGTGCCTGGAGTGTACCGGGGAAGCAACAAGGCTACACCTTC. The chain employs TRBV30 and TRBJ1-2; the D is unclear. Germline CDR1 and CDR2: GTSNPN and SVGIG (reference sequence). Between the trimmed V and J ends, which lost 0 bases and 8 bases, there was a span of 16 bases. The CDR3 covers 14 residues.

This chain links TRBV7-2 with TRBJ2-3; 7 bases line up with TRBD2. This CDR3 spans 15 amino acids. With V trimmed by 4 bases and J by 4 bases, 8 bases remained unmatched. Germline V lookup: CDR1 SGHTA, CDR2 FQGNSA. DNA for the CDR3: TGTGCCAGCAGCTCCTGGGGGGGAGCTGCAGATACGCAGTATTTT. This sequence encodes CASSSWGGAADTQYF.

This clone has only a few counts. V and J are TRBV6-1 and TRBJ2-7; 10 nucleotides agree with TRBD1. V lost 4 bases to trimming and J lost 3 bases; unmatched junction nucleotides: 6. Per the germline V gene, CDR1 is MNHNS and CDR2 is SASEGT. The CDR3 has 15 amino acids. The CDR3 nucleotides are TGTGCCAGCAGTGGACAGGGGGCGACTGGCTACGAGCAGTACTTC. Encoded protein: CASSGQGATGYEQYF.

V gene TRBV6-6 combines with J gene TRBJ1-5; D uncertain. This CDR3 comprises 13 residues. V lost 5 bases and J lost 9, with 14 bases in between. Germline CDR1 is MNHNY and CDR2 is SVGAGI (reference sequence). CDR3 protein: CASSLLAGRPQHF. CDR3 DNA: TGTGCCAGCAGTCTGCTAGCCGGGAGGCCCCAGCATTTT.

The CDR3 region is CASSPRTGRGNQPQHF. In nucleotides, the CDR3 is TGTGCCAGCAGTCCCAGGACAGGGAGAGGGAATCAGCCCCAGCATTTT. The chain employs TRBV28 and TRBJ1-5, with 8 nucleotides matching TRBD1. Trimming cost V 5 bases and J 4 bases; bases outside gene matches: 10. Germline lookup yields CDR1 MDHEN and CDR2 SYDVKM. The CDR3 covers 16 residues. The full variable domain, rest sourced from reference TRBV28 and TRBJ1-5, is DVKVTQSSRYLVKRTGEKVFLECVQDMDHENMFWYRQDPGLGLRLIYFSYDVKMKEKGDIPEGYSVSREKKERFSLILESASTNQTSMYLCASSPRTGRGNQPQHFGDGTRLSIL.

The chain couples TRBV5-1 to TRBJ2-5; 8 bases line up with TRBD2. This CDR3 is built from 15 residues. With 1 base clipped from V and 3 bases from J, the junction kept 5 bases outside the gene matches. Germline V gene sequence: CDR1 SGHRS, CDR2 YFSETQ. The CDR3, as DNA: TGCGCCAGCAGCTTGCCGCGGGGGGCCGAAGAGACCCAGTACTTC. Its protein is CASSLPRGAEETQYF.

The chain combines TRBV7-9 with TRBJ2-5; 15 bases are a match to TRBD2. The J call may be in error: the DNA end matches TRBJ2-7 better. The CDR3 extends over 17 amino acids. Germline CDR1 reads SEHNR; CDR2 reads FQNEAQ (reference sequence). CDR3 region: CASSLRTSGRGVYEQYF. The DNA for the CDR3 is TGTGCCAGCAGCCTGAGGACTAGCGGGAGGGGCGTCTACGAGCAGTACTTC.

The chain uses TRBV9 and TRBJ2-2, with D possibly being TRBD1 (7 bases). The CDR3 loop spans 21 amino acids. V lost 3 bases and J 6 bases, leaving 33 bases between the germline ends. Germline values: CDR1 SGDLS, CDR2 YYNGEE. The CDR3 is CASSARQGVVPGLPSAGELFF. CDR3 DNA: TGTGCCAGCAGCGCCCGACAGGGAGTGGTTCCGGGACTCCCCAGCGCCGGGGAGCTGTTTTTT.

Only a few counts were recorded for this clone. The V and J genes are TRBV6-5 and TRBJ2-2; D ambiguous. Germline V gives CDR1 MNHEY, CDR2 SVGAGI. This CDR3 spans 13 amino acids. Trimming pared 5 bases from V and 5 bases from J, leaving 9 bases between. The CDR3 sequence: CASSPKETGELFF. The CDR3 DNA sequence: TGTGCCAGCAGTCCCAAGGAGACCGGGGAGCTGTTTTTT.

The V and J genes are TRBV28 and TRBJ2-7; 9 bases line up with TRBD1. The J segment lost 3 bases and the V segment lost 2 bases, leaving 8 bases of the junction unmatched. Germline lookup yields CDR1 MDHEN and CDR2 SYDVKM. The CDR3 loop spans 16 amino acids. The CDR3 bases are TGTGCCAGCAGTTTAGGGGCCGGGACAGGGTTCTACGAGCAGTACTTC. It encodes CASSLGAGTGFYEQYF.

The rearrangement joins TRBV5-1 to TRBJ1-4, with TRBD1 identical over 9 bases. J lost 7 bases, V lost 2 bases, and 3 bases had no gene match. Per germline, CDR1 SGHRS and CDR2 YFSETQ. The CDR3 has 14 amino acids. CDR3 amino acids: CASSLGQGTEKLFF. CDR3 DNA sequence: TGCGCCAGCAGCTTAGGACAGGGGACTGAAAAACTGTTTTTT.

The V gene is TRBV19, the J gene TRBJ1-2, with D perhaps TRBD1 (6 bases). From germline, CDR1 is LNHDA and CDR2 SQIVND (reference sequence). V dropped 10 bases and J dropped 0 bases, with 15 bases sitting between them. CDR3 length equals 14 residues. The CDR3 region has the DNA TGTGCCACGCGGGGGCCCCTTCCTAACTATGGCTACACCTTC. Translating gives CATRGPLPNYGYTF.

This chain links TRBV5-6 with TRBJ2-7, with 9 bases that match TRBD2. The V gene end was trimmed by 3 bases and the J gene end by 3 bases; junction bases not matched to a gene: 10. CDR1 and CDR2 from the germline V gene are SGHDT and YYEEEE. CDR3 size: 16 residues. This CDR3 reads CASSWITSGRYYEQYF. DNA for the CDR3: TGTGCCAGCAGCTGGATCACTAGCGGGCGCTACTACGAGCAGTACTTC.

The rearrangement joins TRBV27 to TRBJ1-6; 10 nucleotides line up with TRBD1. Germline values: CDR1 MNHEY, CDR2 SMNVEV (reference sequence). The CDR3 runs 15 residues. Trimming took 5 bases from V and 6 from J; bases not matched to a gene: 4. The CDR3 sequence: CASSRGQGGNSPLHF. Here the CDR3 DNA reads TGTGCCAGCAGTCGAGGACAGGGGGGTAATTCACCCCTCCACTTT.

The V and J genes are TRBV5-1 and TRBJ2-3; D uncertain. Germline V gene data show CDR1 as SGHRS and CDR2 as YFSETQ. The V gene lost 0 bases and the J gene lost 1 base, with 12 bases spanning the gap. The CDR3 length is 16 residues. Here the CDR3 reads CASSLGRVGGTDTQYF. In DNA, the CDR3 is TGCGCCAGCAGCTTGGGACGGGTGGGTGGCACAGATACGCAGTATTTT.

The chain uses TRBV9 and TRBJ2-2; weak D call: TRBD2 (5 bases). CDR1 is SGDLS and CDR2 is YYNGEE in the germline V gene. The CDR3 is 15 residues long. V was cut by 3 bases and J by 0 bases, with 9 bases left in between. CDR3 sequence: CASSDRTANTGELFF. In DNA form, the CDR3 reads TGTGCCAGCAGCGACCGGACTGCGAACACCGGGGAGCTGTTTTTT.

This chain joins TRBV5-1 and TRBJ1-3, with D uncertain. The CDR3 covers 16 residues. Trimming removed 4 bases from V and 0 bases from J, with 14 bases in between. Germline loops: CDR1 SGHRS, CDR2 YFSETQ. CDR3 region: CASSLFGDPSGNTIYF. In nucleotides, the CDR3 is TGCGCCAGCAGCCTCTTCGGGGATCCCTCTGGAAACACCATATATTTT.

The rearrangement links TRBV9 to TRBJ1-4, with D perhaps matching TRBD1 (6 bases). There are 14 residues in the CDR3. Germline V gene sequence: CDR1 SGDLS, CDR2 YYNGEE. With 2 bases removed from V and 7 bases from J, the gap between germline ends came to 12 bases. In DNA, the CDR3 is TGTGCCAGCAGCGTGCGGGGGGCGGGTGAAAAACTGTTTTTT. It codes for CASSVRGAGEKLFF.

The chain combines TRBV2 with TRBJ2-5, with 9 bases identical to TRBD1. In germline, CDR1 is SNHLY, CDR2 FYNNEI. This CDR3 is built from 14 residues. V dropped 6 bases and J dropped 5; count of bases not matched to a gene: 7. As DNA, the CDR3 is TGTGCCAGCAGGGGGACAGGGAAGGGTGAGACCCAGTACTTC. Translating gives CASRGTGKGETQYF.